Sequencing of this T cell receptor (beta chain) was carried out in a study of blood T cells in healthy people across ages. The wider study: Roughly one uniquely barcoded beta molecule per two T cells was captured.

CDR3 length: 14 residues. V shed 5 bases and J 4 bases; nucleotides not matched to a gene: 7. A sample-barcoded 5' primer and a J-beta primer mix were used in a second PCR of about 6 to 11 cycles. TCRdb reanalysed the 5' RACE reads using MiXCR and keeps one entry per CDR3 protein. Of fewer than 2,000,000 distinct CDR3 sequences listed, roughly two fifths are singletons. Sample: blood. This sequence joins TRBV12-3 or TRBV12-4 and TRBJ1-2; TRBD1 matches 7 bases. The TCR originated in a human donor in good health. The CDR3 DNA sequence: TGTGCCAGCAGTCCGGGGGACAGTCTCTATGGCTACACCTTC. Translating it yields CASSPGDSLYGYTF.